This record covers a single T cell receptor beta chain. Its antigen is not identified. Over several immunoSEQ plates, each subset's genomic DNA was distributed in even portions. Sequencing was performed with immunoSEQ multiplex PCR; in TCRdb, only in-frame clones are kept and a portion is missing. The sample shows 2 million to 3 million clones, 93% of them seen only once. This sample was included in a study of shared clonotypes between healthy human individuals. Germline V gene data show CDR1 as MNHEY and CDR2 as SVGAGI. The CDR3 is made up of 14 amino acids. The V end was cut by 0 bases, the J end by 4 bases, with 6 bases between. Naive CD45RA+ and memory CD45RA-negative subsets were split from CD4+ cells. The study, taken as a whole, reports: Depth was large, yet rarefaction showed that sorted-subset sequencing was incomplete.

The TCR was taken from a man in his late teens or twenties in good health. Some clones in this sample may be carry-over from other donors' samples. The material sequenced was naive CD4+ T cells from PBMCs. Subset meaning: CD45RA+ positively selected. The V call is TRBV6-5, the J call TRBJ1-4; TRBD1 is a possible D gene (5 bases). CDR3 sequence reads: CASSYSTDNEKLFF. The CDR3 region has the DNA TGTGCCAGCAGTTACTCGACAGATAATGAAAAACTGTTTTTT.